Listed here are 24 T cell receptor beta chains from one sample, sequenced in a study of OX40 agonist ivuxolimab in advanced cancers. TCRdb keeps only in-frame clones here, not all; method: immunoSEQ multiplex PCR. The sample yields 76,000 or so clones, 70% to 90% seen once. The sample in question was CD4+ or CD8+ T cells sorted from blood, obtained in a trial of the OX40 agonist ivuxolimab. These receptors were taken from an adult with an advanced solid tumor such as melanoma, head and neck, liver or kidney cancer.

This chain joins TRBV18 and TRBJ2-5; perhaps TRBD1 as D (6 bases). From germline, CDR1 is KGHSH and CDR2 LQKENI. CDR3 length: 13 amino acids. V gave up 4 bases and J gave up 5 bases, with 11 bases separating them. CDR3 sequence: CASSLRQEETQYF. The CDR3 DNA reads TGTGCCAGCTCACTCAGACAGGAGGAGACCCAGTACTTC.

The V and J genes are TRBV5-1 and TRBJ2-2, with TRBD2 matching 14 bases. J gave up 2 bases and V 4 bases, and 4 bases lay outside the gene matches. CDR1 SGHRS and CDR2 YFSETQ come from the germline V gene. This CDR3 region has 17 residues. The CDR3 DNA reads TGCGCCAGCAGCCCGGGGACTAGCGGGAGAAACACCGGGGAGCTGTTTTTT. Its translation is CASSPGTSGRNTGELFF.

This clone was seen a single time. This sequence joins TRBV7-2 and TRBJ2-4; D is uncertain. CDR1 and CDR2 from the germline V gene are SGHTA and FQGNSA. The CDR3 loop spans 14 amino acids. V lost 5 bases to trimming and J lost 1 base, with 9 bases between them. The CDR3: CASSPGPAKNIQYF. As DNA, the CDR3 is TGTGCCAGCAGCCCCGGACCTGCCAAAAACATTCAGTACTTC.

This chain connects TRBV5-1 to TRBJ2-3; D may be TRBD1 (6 bases). This CDR3 comprises 14 residues. Deletions cut 2 bases from V and 2 bases from J, with 9 bases between. Germline CDR1 is SGHRS and CDR2 is YFSETQ. In nucleotides, the CDR3 is TGCGCCAGCAGCTTACAGGGATTCACAGATACGCAGTATTTT. This gives the protein CASSLQGFTDTQYF.

This sequence joins TRBV7-8 and TRBJ1-1, with D possibly being TRBD1 (5 bases). The germline CDR1 and CDR2 sequences are SGHVS and FQNEAQ. V lost 1 base, J lost 0 bases, and 12 bases lay in between. The CDR3 contains 16 residues. As DNA, the CDR3 is TGTGCCAGCAGCTTAGAGGGGAGAGGGGTGAACACTGAAGCTTTCTTT. It encodes CASSLEGRGVNTEAFF.

V gene TRBV18 combines with J gene TRBJ1-2; TRBD1 is a possible D gene (6 bases). The CDR3 contains 14 residues. Per germline, CDR1 KGHSH and CDR2 LQKENI. V was clipped by 1 base and J by 7 bases, with 13 bases between them. CDR3 DNA: TGTGCCAGCTCACCACGGGGAGCGGGGGCTGGCTACACCTTC. Its protein is CASSPRGAGAGYTF.

The J gene is TRBJ2-5, the V gene TRBV7-9; the D is unclear. CDR1 is SEHNR, CDR2 FQNEAQ, per germline (reference sequence). The CDR3 has 14 amino acids. The germline V and J ends were trimmed by 3 bases and 1 base, with 9 bases remaining between them. This CDR3 reads CASSLVGPQETQYF. The CDR3, as DNA: TGTGCCAGCAGCTTGGTGGGTCCCCAAGAGACCCAGTACTTC.

This clone was found once. The rearrangement joins TRBV27 to TRBJ1-4, with a tentative D call TRBD1 (5 bases). Germline CDR1 MNHEY, CDR2 SMNVEV (reference sequence). The germline V and J ends were trimmed by 6 bases and 7 bases, with 12 bases remaining between them. The CDR3 extends over 13 amino acids. DNA for the CDR3: TGTGCCAGCAGCTCCAGGGCTGGTGAAAAACTGTTTTTT. Protein product: CASSSRAGEKLFF.

The V call is TRBV6-5, the J call TRBJ1-2, with D maybe TRBD1 (6 bases). The germline V and J ends were trimmed by 6 bases and 9 bases, with 23 bases remaining between them. The V gene's germline CDR1 is MNHEY and CDR2 SVGAGI. The CDR3 extends over 15 amino acids. This CDR3 is CASSDVGGPLGSYTF. The CDR3 region has the DNA TGTGCCAGCAGCGACGTCGGGGGGCCTCTAGGGAGCTACACCTTC.

The rearrangement joins TRBV18 to TRBJ2-6; D may be TRBD1 or TRBD2 (6 bases each). The CDR3 covers 17 residues. CDR1 is KGHSH and CDR2 is LQKENI in the germline V gene. Between the trimmed V and J ends, which lost 3 bases and 0 bases, there was a span of 12 bases. The CDR3 loop is CASSPRGQSSGANVLTF. Here the CDR3 DNA reads TGTGCCAGCTCACCCCGGGGGCAAAGCTCTGGGGCCAACGTCCTGACTTTC.

The rearrangement links TRBV9 to TRBJ2-5; D is ambiguous. V was shortened by 0 bases and J by 1 base, with 10 bases between the two germline ends. CDR3 size: 15 residues. CDR1 is SGDLS, CDR2 YYNGEE, per germline. The CDR3 is CASSVGLSAQETQYF. CDR3 nucleotide sequence: TGTGCCAGCAGCGTAGGGCTGTCCGCCCAAGAGACCCAGTACTTC.

The V and J genes are TRBV30 and TRBJ1-5; D not certain. This CDR3 has 14 amino acids. Germline V lookup: CDR1 GTSNPN, CDR2 SVGIG (reference sequence). V gave up 0 bases and J gave up 4 bases, with 10 bases separating them. The CDR3 DNA reads TGTGCCTGGAGTGTGCGTGTAGCGAATCAGCCCCAGCATTTT. It specifies CAWSVRVANQPQHF.

This sequence joins TRBV2 and TRBJ1-2; D unclear. The V end lost 2 bases, the J end lost 2 bases, and 9 bases lay between the germline ends. This CDR3 has 14 residues. Looked up from germline, CDR1 is SNHLY and CDR2 is FYNNEI. The CDR3 reads CASSETRENYGYTF. In nucleotides, the CDR3 is TGTGCCAGCAGTGAAACGCGCGAAAACTATGGCTACACCTTC.

In its sample, this clone was seen many times. The chain couples TRBV7-2 to TRBJ1-2; D unclear. V shed 2 bases and J shed 4 bases, with 14 bases lying between them. Germline loops: CDR1 SGHTA, CDR2 FQGNSA. CDR3 length: 15 amino acids. CDR3 bases: TGTGCCAGCAGCTTACATACTTCAGCGGGCTATGGCTACACCTTC. Amino acid sequence: CASSLHTSAGYGYTF.

The chain carries TRBV7-2 and TRBJ2-2; D is ambiguous. V lost 0 bases and J lost 3, with 11 bases in between. Germline V gene lookup returns CDR1 SGHTA and CDR2 FQGNSA. The length of the CDR3 is 16 residues. In DNA, the CDR3 is TGTGCCAGCAGCTTAGCTTCCGGAACCTACACCGGGGAGCTGTTTTTT. Translating gives CASSLASGTYTGELFF.

This chain connects TRBV7-9 to TRBJ1-6; D unclear. Germline V CDR1 and CDR2: SEHNR, FQNEAQ (reference sequence). The V end was cut by 5 bases, the J end by 7 bases, with 12 bases between. This CDR3 has 14 amino acids. The CDR3 DNA is TGTGCCAGCAGCGTAGAAGGCTCGAATTCACCCCTCCACTTT. Its translation: CASSVEGSNSPLHF.

Relative to its sample, this clone is medium-sized. V and J are TRBV7-9 and TRBJ2-7, with a weak D call TRBD2 (6 bases). The CDR3 is made up of 12 amino acids. Germline lookup yields CDR1 SEHNR and CDR2 FQNEAQ (reference sequence). Trimming stripped 5 bases from V and 5 bases from J, with 10 bases between. The CDR3 region has the DNA TGTGCCAGCAGCCGTGGAGGGAACGAGCAGTACTTC. It translates to CASSRGGNEQYF.

The chain couples TRBV30 to TRBJ2-7; 7 bases line up with TRBD1. The CDR3 loop spans 12 amino acids. The junction had 1 base not matched to a gene; V was cut back by 2 bases and J by 3 bases. Germline values: CDR1 GTSNPN, CDR2 SVGIG (reference sequence). The CDR3 DNA follows: TGTGCCTGGAGTCCAGGGGGCTACGAGCAGTACTTC. Its protein is CAWSPGGYEQYF.

V gene TRBV4-1 combines with J gene TRBJ1-5; D might be TRBD1 (6 bases). Germline assignment: CDR1 MGHRA and CDR2 YSYEKL. The CDR3 covers 15 residues. Trimming removed 5 bases from V and 2 bases from J, with 13 bases in between. CDR3 region: CASSSHRVGNQPQHF. CDR3 nucleotides: TGCGCCAGCAGCTCCCACAGGGTTGGCAATCAGCCCCAGCATTTT.

V usage is TRBV4-1 and J usage is TRBJ2-6; possible D gene TRBD1, 5 bases. The CDR3 contains 16 residues. Germline CDR1 is MGHRA and CDR2 is YSYEKL. Trimming cost V 4 bases and J 3 bases, with 13 bases left between them. For the CDR3, the DNA is TGCGCCAGCAGCCCCGGAGAAGGGGTTGGGGCCAACGTCCTGACTTTC. Residues: CASSPGEGVGANVLTF.

The rearrangement links TRBV11-3 to TRBJ2-3; a weak D match, TRBD2 (6 bases). CDR3 length equals 13 residues. Trimming left V 3 bases short and J 4 bases short, with 8 bases between. In germline, CDR1 is SGHNT, CDR2 YENEEA. CDR3 residues: CASSLGTADTQYF. The CDR3 coding sequence is TGTGCCAGCAGCTTGGGGACTGCAGATACGCAGTATTTT.

The rearrangement links TRBV5-4 to TRBJ2-1, with no clear D. The length of the CDR3 is 15 residues. V gave up 5 bases and J gave up 0 bases, with 12 bases separating them. Germline values: CDR1 SGHNT, CDR2 YYREEE (reference sequence). Written as DNA, the CDR3 is TGTGCCAGCAGTTTGACACAGAGCTCCTACAATGAGCAGTTCTTC. Protein sequence: CASSLTQSSYNEQFF.

The V call is TRBV7-9, the J call TRBJ2-5, with D tentatively TRBD2 (5 bases). The CDR3 consists of 18 residues. From germline, CDR1 is SEHNR and CDR2 FQNEAQ (reference sequence). With 1 base removed from V and 5 bases from J, the gap between germline ends came to 23 bases. The CDR3: CASSLGFGARISGETQYF. CDR3 nucleotides: TGTGCCAGCAGCTTAGGTTTTGGTGCGCGGATTTCGGGGGAGACCCAGTACTTC.

On this clone: Other DNA sequences in this sample translate to the same CDR3. The rearrangement links TRBV7-2 to TRBJ1-1; TRBD1 matches 7 bases. This CDR3 comprises 14 residues. CDR1 SGHTA and CDR2 FQGNSA come from the germline V gene. J gave up 4 bases and V 0 bases, and 2 bases lay outside the gene matches. The chain's CDR3 is CASSLAQGGTEAFF. The CDR3 DNA is TGTGCCAGCAGCTTAGCCCAGGGGGGCACTGAAGCTTTCTTT.